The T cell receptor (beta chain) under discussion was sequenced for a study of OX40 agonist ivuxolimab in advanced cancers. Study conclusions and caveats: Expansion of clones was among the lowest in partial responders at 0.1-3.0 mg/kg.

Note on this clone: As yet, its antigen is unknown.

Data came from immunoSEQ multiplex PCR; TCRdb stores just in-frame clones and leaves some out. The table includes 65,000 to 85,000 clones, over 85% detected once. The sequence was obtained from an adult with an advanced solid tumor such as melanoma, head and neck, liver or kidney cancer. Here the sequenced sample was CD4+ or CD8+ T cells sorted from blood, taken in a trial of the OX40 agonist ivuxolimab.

CDR3 coding DNA: TGTGCCAGCAGTCGGACAGCGAACACTGAAGCTTTCTTT. Residues: CASSRTANTEAFF. This chain uses TRBV7-9 with TRBJ1-1, with a possible D match to TRBD1 (6 bases). The CDR3 has 13 residues. Trimming took off 6 bases at V and 1 base at J, with 9 bases between the two ends. CDR1 is SEHNR and CDR2 is FQNEAQ in the germline V gene (reference sequence).